This entry describes one T cell receptor beta chain. Its matching antigen is unknown. Generated by immunoSEQ multiplex PCR, the TCRdb table keeps only in-frame clones and is missing some. Of roughly 70,000 clones listed, about 93% are singletons. Time point described: newly diagnosed, previously untreated cHL patient sample. This record comes from a study of PD-1 blockade in classical Hodgkin lymphoma. The study's findings and limits: As was reported, newly diagnosed patients showed lower baseline TCR diversity than healthy donors did.

Germline assignment: CDR1 MDHEN and CDR2 SYDVKM. This CDR3 is built from 13 residues. Trimming pared 1 base from V and 5 bases from J, leaving 8 bases between. This clonotype originated in a human donor with classical Hodgkin lymphoma. The chain joins TRBV28 to TRBJ1-1; no reliable D call. The sample was peripheral blood mononuclear cells (PBMCs). The CDR3 spells CASSLYRGTEAFF. CDR3 in DNA: TGTGCCAGCAGTTTATATCGGGGAACTGAAGCTTTCTTT.